This TCR beta chain was observed in a study of blood T cell repertoires in COVID-19. Across the study: There were acute and convalescent COVID-19 samples, and they came from the United States, Italy and Spain. The cDNA or gDNA used as material had been derived from T cells, B-cell-depleted T cells, or PBMCs.

J lost 6 bases, V lost 4 bases, and 3 bases had no gene match. The CDR3 is made up of 15 amino acids. From germline, CDR1 is SGHRS and CDR2 YFSETQ. Sequencing was performed with immunoSEQ multiplex PCR; in TCRdb, only in-frame clones are kept and a portion is missing. Of nearly 60,000 clones listed, nearly 90% are singletons. The specimen was peripheral blood. The genes are TRBV5-1 and TRBJ2-3, with 15 bases that match TRBD2. The TCR sequence derives from a man in his sixties with active COVID-19. CDR3 amino acids: CASSQGLAGGDTQYF. Written as DNA, the CDR3 is TGCGCCAGCAGCCAGGGACTAGCGGGGGGCGATACGCAGTATTTT.